This T cell receptor beta chain was captured by sequencing in a study of blood T cell repertoires in COVID-19. Turning to the study itself: Whether acute or convalescent, the COVID-19 samples came from the United States, Italy and Spain. Nucleic acid was either cDNA or gDNA, and it came from T cells, B-cell-depleted T cells, or PBMCs.

This clone was detected a few times. Per the original data handling: The authors estimated nucleated cell counts from reference gene primer amplification. Data came from immunoSEQ multiplex PCR; TCRdb stores just in-frame clones and leaves some out. V and J calls and clone size are copied from that table; D and trimming were computed from the DNA. Of around 110,000 clones listed, around nine tenths are singletons. CDR1 is MGHRA, CDR2 YSYEKL, per germline. CDR3 length: 14 amino acids. The V gene end was trimmed by 1 base and the J gene end by 4 bases; junction bases not matched to a gene: 4. This chain joins TRBV4-1 and TRBJ2-7; 7 bases align to TRBD1. Sequences were obtained from peripheral blood. This clonotype was obtained from a woman aged 25-40 years with acute or convalescent COVID-19. As DNA, the CDR3 is TGCGCCAGCAGCCAAGGGACAGGACAATACGAGCAGTACTTC. It translates to CASSQGTGQYEQYF.